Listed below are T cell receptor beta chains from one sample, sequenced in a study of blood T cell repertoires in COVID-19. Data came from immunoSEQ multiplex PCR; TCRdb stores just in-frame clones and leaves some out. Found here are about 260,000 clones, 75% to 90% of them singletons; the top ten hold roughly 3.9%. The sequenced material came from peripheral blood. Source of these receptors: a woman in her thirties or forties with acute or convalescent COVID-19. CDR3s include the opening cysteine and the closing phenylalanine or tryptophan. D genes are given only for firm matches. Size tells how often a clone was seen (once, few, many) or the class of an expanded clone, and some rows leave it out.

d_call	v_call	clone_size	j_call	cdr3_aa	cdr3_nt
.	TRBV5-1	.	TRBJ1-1	CASSVRAGTEAFF	TGCGCCAGCAGCGTAAGGGCGGGCACTGAAGCTTTCTTT
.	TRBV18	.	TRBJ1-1	CASSIRTVGNTEAFF	TGTGCCAGCTCTATCCGGACAGTCGGGAACACTGAAGCTTTCTTT
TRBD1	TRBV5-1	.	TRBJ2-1	CASSRTGGAYNEQFF	TGCGCCAGCAGCCGGACAGGGGGTGCCTACAATGAGCAGTTCTTC
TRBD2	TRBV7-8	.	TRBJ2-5	CASAQEGLAGARYQETQYF	TGTGCCAGCGCTCAAGAAGGTCTAGCGGGGGCTAGGTACCAAGAGACCCAGTACTTC
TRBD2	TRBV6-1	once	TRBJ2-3	CASSEILAGATDTQYF	TGTGCCAGCAGCGAAATACTAGCGGGGGCCACAGATACGCAGTATTTT
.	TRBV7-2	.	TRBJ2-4	CASSLEGKNIQYF	TGTGCCAGCAGCTTAGAGGGGAAAAACATTCAGTACTTC
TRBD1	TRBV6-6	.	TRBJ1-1	CASSYGTGNTEAFF	TGTGCCAGCAGTTACGGGACAGGGAACACTGAAGCTTTCTTT
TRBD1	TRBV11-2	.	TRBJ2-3	CASGGPGLGTQYF	TGTGCCTCAGGGGGCCCCGGTCTTGGTACGCAGTATTTT
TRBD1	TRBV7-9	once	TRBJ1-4	CASSYTTGAPEKLFF	TGTGCCAGCAGCTACACGACAGGGGCCCCTGAAAAACTGTTTTTT
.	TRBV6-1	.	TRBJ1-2	CASSRSGVDYGYTF	TGTGCCAGCAGCAGGTCAGGGGTAGACTATGGCTACACCTTC
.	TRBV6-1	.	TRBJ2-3	CASSALTTLGVDTQYF	TGTGCCAGCAGTGCCCTTACCACCCTAGGGGTGGATACGCAGTATTTT
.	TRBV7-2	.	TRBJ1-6	CASSLAGGGSPLHF	TGTGCCAGCAGCTTAGCGGGGGGAGGTTCACCCCTCCACTTT
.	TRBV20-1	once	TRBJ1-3	CSANRDKTIYF	TGCAGTGCAAATAGGGACAAAACCATATATTTT
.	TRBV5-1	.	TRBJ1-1	CASSPAQGLNTEAFF	TGCGCCAGCAGCCCGGCCCAGGGGTTGAACACTGAAGCTTTCTTT
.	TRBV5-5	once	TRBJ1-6	CASSLNPGSPGSPLHF	TGTGCCAGCAGCTTGAACCCAGGGTCCCCTGGATCACCCCTCCACTTT
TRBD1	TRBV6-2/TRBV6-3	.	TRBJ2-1	CASSYPLNRQGRNEQFF	TGTGCCAGCAGTTACCCACTAAATAGACAGGGGAGGAATGAGCAGTTCTTC
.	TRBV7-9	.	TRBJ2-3	CASSLGHSVLDTQYF	TGTGCCAGCAGCTTAGGACACTCAGTTCTAGATACGCAGTATTTT
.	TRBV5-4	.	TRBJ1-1	CASRTDLNTEAFF	TGTGCCAGTAGGACAGATCTTAACACTGAAGCTTTCTTT
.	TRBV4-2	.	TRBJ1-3	CASSQGSRGNTIYF	TGTGCCAGCAGCCAAGGTAGCCGGGGAAACACCATATATTTT
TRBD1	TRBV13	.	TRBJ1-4	CASSGGQGPSPGNEKLFF	TGTGCCAGCAGCGGTGGACAGGGGCCTTCGCCGGGGAATGAAAAACTGTTTTTT
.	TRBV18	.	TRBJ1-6	CASSPKGQGSPLHF	TGTGCCAGCTCACCCAAGGGGCAGGGCTCACCCCTCCACTTT
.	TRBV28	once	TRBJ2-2	CASTDSTTGELFF	TGTGCCAGCACCGACAGTACCACCGGGGAGCTGTTTTTT
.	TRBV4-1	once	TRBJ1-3	CASSHRLATPIGNTIYF	TGCGCCAGCAGCCACCGACTGGCGACGCCGATTGGAAACACCATATATTTT
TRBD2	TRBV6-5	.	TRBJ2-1	CASSYVASGNEQFF	TGTGCCAGCAGTTACGTGGCTAGCGGAAATGAGCAGTTCTTC
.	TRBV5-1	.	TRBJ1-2	CASSSGRPGYGYTF	TGCGCCAGCAGCTCAGGAAGGCCTGGGTATGGCTACACCTTC